These T cell receptor beta chains were read from a single sample in a study of blood T cells in healthy people across ages. TCRdb used MiXCR to reprocess the 5' RACE reads, holding one entry per CDR3 protein. The sample includes about 1 million distinct CDR3 sequences, 45% seen only once; the top ten take approximately 17%. The sample comprised blood. The receptors derive from a woman in her sixties or seventies in good health. CDR3s include the opening cysteine and the closing phenylalanine or tryptophan. A D gene is named only where the DNA matches it firmly. Only part of the rows carry a size: once, few, many, or a class if the clone is expanded.

17 few TRBJ2-7 TRBD1 TRBV6-5 CASSYGRPGQVTYEQYF TGTGCCAGCAGCTACGGTCGCCCTGGACAGGTCACCTACGAGCAGTACTTC
14 few TRBJ2-1 . TRBV29-1 CSVGSLGTYNEQFF TGCAGCGTTGGGAGCTTGGGGACCTACAATGAGCAGTTCTTC
18 few TRBJ1-2 . TRBV25-1 CASSEKGPAPRANYGYTF TGTGCCAGCAGTGAAAAAGGGCCAGCCCCACGAGCTAACTATGGCTACACCTTC
14 . TRBJ2-7 TRBD2 TRBV28 CASSTRLADYEQYF TGTGCCAGCAGTACCAGGCTAGCGGACTACGAGCAGTACTTC
15 few TRBJ2-5 . TRBV18 CASSPLGAAQETQYF TGTGCCAGCTCGCCGTTGGGGGCGGCGCAAGAGACCCAGTACTTC
11 . TRBJ2-1 . TRBV29-1 CSASRENEQFF TGCAGCGCGAGCCGGGAAAATGAGCAGTTCTTC
14 . TRBJ1-2 . TRBV29-1 CSAGRRQGDYGYTF TGCAGCGCTGGCCGCCGGCAGGGTGACTATGGCTACACCTTC
11 once TRBJ2-7 . TRBV30 CAWTRSYEQYF TGTGCCTGGACGCGGTCCTACGAGCAGTACTTC
15 few TRBJ2-5 TRBD2 TRBV5-4 CASSSRTSGQETQYF TGTGCCAGCAGCTCTAGGACTAGCGGTCAAGAGACCCAGTACTTC
13 . TRBJ2-1 TRBD2 TRBV27 CASTSGVFNEQFF TGTGCCAGCACTAGCGGAGTCTTCAATGAGCAGTTCTTC
14 . TRBJ1-2 . TRBV6-2/TRBV6-3 CASSRRQSFYGYTF TGTGCCAGCAGTCGAAGACAGAGCTTCTATGGCTACACCTTC
16 few TRBJ2-1 TRBD2 TRBV11-2 CASSFPGLAGNNEQFF TGTGCCAGCAGCTTCCCGGGACTAGCGGGTAACAATGAGCAGTTCTTC
14 . TRBJ2-7 . TRBV6-6 CASSYETGPYEQYF TGTGCCAGCAGTTACGAAACAGGGCCATACGAGCAGTACTTC
13 . TRBJ2-5 . TRBV6-5 CASSYEEGETQYF TGTGCCAGCAGTTATGAGGAGGGAGAGACCCAGTACTTC
15 . TRBJ2-1 TRBD1 TRBV5-1 CASSPGTGKNNEQFF TGCGCCAGCAGCCCCGGGACAGGAAAGAACAATGAGCAGTTCTTC
15 few TRBJ2-1 . TRBV28 CASSLYRSGYNEQFF TGTGCCAGCAGTTTATACAGAAGCGGGTACAATGAGCAGTTCTTC
14 . TRBJ2-5 . TRBV6-2/TRBV6-3 CASSDSGQGETQYF TGTGCCAGCAGTGACTCCGGGCAGGGGGAGACCCAGTACTTC
15 few TRBJ2-1 TRBD2 TRBV5-5 CASSLQTSGGNEQFF TGTGCCAGCAGCTTGCAGACTAGCGGGGGCAATGAGCAGTTCTTC
13 . TRBJ2-4 . TRBV29-1 CSVEAEAKNIQYF TGCAGCGTTGAGGCAGAAGCCAAAAACATTCAGTACTTC
15 . TRBJ1-4 . TRBV5-6 CASSPTGGAAEKLFF TGTGCCAGCAGCCCGACGGGGGGCGCCGCTGAAAAACTGTTTTTT
15 . TRBJ2-7 . TRBV5-1 CASSFGRLSSYEQYF TGCGCCAGCAGCTTTGGTAGACTGAGCTCCTACGAGCAGTACTTC
16 . TRBJ2-1 . TRBV11-2 CASSSVVRSSYNEQFF TGTGCCAGCAGCTCAGTTGTCCGAAGCTCCTACAATGAGCAGTTCTTC
14 many TRBJ2-5 TRBD2 TRBV7-2 CASSGWGGQETQYF TGTGCCAGCAGCGGTTGGGGGGGGCAAGAGACCCAGTACTTC
12 . TRBJ2-5 . TRBV10-3 CAIGGTQETQYF TGTGCCATCGGTGGGACACAAGAGACCCAGTACTTC
14 . TRBJ2-1 TRBD1 TRBV13 CASNPRGRRNEQFF TGTGCCAGCAACCCCAGGGGGCGCCGGAATGAGCAGTTCTTC
13 . TRBJ2-1 . TRBV5-1 CASSWRAGNEQFF TGCGCCAGCAGCTGGAGGGCGGGCAATGAGCAGTTCTTC
14 few TRBJ2-7 TRBD2 TRBV11-2 CASSAGGGELEQYF TGTGCCAGCAGCGCAGGTGGGGGGGAGCTCGAGCAGTACTTC
16 . TRBJ1-5 TRBD1 TRBV6-6 CASSPRDRASNQPQHF TGTGCCAGCAGTCCCCGGGACAGGGCAAGCAATCAGCCCCAGCATTTT
13 few TRBJ2-5 . TRBV18 CASSPPDSETQYF TGTGCCAGCTCACCACCGGACTCAGAGACCCAGTACTTC
15 . TRBJ2-1 TRBD2 TRBV6-2/TRBV6-3 CASGRQAGGGGEQFF TGTGCCAGCGGGAGACAAGCGGGAGGGGGCGGTGAGCAGTTCTTC
17 . TRBJ2-3 . TRBV28 CASSRPFRLLGTDTQYF TGTGCCAGCAGTAGGCCCTTCCGTCTTCTGGGCACAGATACGCAGTATTTT
13 . TRBJ1-1 . TRBV18 CASSPNRNTEAFF TGTGCCAGCTCACCGAACAGGAACACTGAAGCTTTCTTT
16 few TRBJ2-1 TRBD1 TRBV7-2 CASSSQGQGAYNEQFF TGTGCCAGCAGCAGCCAGGGACAGGGGGCCTACAATGAGCAGTTCTTC
16 . TRBJ2-1 TRBD2 TRBV13 CASSPEGLAGDNEQFF TGTGCCAGCAGCCCAGAGGGACTAGCGGGAGACAATGAGCAGTTCTTC
14 . TRBJ2-3 TRBD2 TRBV5-7 CASRERDYTDTQYF TGTGCCAGCAGGGAGCGGGATTACACAGATACGCAGTATTTT
15 few TRBJ2-3 . TRBV7-3 CASSSQGQSADTQYF TGTGCCAGCAGCTCCCAGGGACAATCTGCGGATACGCAGTATTTT
13 few TRBJ2-5 TRBD1 TRBV20-1 CSASRTGVETQYF TGCAGTGCTAGTCGGACAGGGGTGGAGACCCAGTACTTC
11 few TRBJ2-5 . TRBV29-1 CSGVGQETQYF TGCAGCGGTGTGGGACAAGAGACCCAGTACTTC
13 few TRBJ2-1 . TRBV20-1 CSAREFAYNEQFF TGCAGTGCCCGGGAGTTCGCCTACAATGAGCAGTTCTTC
15 few TRBJ2-1 . TRBV5-1 CASSDGGYSYNEQFF TGCGCCAGCTCAGATGGGGGGTACTCCTACAATGAGCAGTTCTTC
16 . TRBJ1-4 TRBD1 TRBV7-6 CASSFGVTGVNEKLFF TGTGCCAGCAGCTTCGGGGTGACAGGGGTAAATGAAAAACTGTTTTTT
15 . TRBJ2-1 TRBD2 TRBV12-3/TRBV12-4 CASRELAGNYNEQFF TGTGCCAGCAGAGAACTAGCGGGAAACTACAATGAGCAGTTCTTT
21 . TRBJ2-6 . TRBV11-1 CASSLAVVGSHKISGANVLTF TGTGCCAGCAGCTTAGCGGTGGTGGGCTCGCACAAAATATCTGGGGCCAACGTCCTGACTTTC
15 few TRBJ2-7 TRBD1 TRBV28 CASSPALTGNYEQYF TGTGCCAGCAGCCCCGCCTTGACAGGGAACTACGAGCAGTACTTC
15 . TRBJ2-3 . TRBV10-3 CATGGSSGVTDTQYF TGTGCCACCGGGGGTAGTAGCGGAGTTACAGATACGCAGTATTTT
15 few TRBJ2-3 . TRBV20-1 CSARSSGPFTDTQYF TGCAGTGCTAGATCAAGCGGGCCCTTCACAGATACGCAGTATTTT
12 . TRBJ2-7 . TRBV6-1 CASDLASLEQYF TGTGCCAGCGACCTAGCGTCCTTGGAGCAGTACTTC